This T cell receptor beta chain was found in a study of somatic mutations in cytotoxic T cells in rheumatoid arthritis. General observations from the study: Nobody had found out which antigens the expanded CD8+ clones targeted.

Clones were read by immunoSEQ multiplex PCR, and TCRdb kept only the in-frame ones, dropping some. Of 20,000 to 25,000 clones in the sample, more than 65% were seen once. For this clone: Its matching antigen is unknown.

V shed 5 bases and J 4 bases; nucleotides not matched to a gene: 17. CDR3 length: 19 residues. From germline, CDR1 is SGHVS and CDR2 FQNEAQ. The V and J genes are TRBV7-8 and TRBJ2-2, with 9 nucleotides matching TRBD2. The receptor was derived from an adult with rheumatoid arthritis. Specimen: CD8+ T cells sorted from blood. Written as DNA, the CDR3 is TGTGCCAGCAGCCTAGTTCGCGCTAGCGGGAAACAAGTCACCGGGGAGCTGTTTTTT. Protein product: CASSLVRASGKQVTGELFF.